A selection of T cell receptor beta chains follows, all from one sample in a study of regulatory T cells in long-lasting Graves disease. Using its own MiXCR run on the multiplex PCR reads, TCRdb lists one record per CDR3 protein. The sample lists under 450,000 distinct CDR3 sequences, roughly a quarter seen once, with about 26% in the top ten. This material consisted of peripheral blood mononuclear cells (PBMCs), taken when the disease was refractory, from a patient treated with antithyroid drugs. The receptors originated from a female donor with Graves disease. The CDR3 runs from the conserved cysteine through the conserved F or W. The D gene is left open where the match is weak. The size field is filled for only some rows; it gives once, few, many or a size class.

CDR3 protein: CASSYDRDSGGYTF; CDR3 DNA: TGTGCCAGCAGTTACGACCGGGACAGTGGGGGCTACACCTTC; clone size: many; V gene: TRBV6-5; D gene: TRBD1; J gene: TRBJ1-2
CDR3 protein: CASSLKYGMNTEAFF; CDR3 DNA: TGTGCCAGCAGCTTGAAGTATGGAATGAACACTGAAGCTTTCTTT; clone size: few; V gene: TRBV5-4; D gene: .; J gene: TRBJ1-1
CDR3 protein: CASSLDGTSGNTIYF; CDR3 DNA: TGTGCCAGCAGTTTGGACGGGACCTCTGGAAACACCATATATTTT; clone size: .; V gene: TRBV28; D gene: .; J gene: TRBJ1-3
CDR3 protein: CSVEGWNEKSNQPQHF; CDR3 DNA: TGCAGCGTTGAAGGCTGGAACGAAAAAAGCAATCAGCCCCAGCATTTT; clone size: .; V gene: TRBV29-1; D gene: .; J gene: TRBJ1-5
CDR3 protein: CASSEVRATYNEQFF; CDR3 DNA: TGTGCCAGCAGTGAAGTCAGGGCCACCTACAATGAGCAGTTCTTC; clone size: .; V gene: TRBV25-1; D gene: .; J gene: TRBJ2-1
CDR3 protein: CASSLLGGSAETQYF; CDR3 DNA: TGTGCCAGCAGCTTGCTGGGCGGGAGTGCTGAGACCCAGTACTTC; clone size: few; V gene: TRBV5-4; D gene: TRBD2; J gene: TRBJ2-5
CDR3 protein: CASSYVQYNEQFF; CDR3 DNA: TGTGCCAGCAGTTACGTCCAGTACAATGAGCAGTTCTTC; clone size: .; V gene: TRBV6-2/TRBV6-3; D gene: .; J gene: TRBJ2-1
CDR3 protein: CASSFRTGANNEQFF; CDR3 DNA: TGTGCCAGCAGTTTCAGGACAGGGGCTAACAATGAGCAGTTCTTC; clone size: many; V gene: TRBV27; D gene: TRBD1; J gene: TRBJ2-1
CDR3 protein: CATQSVSYEQYF; CDR3 DNA: TGTGCCACCCAAAGCGTTTCTTACGAGCAGTACTTC; clone size: few; V gene: TRBV3-1; D gene: .; J gene: TRBJ2-7
CDR3 protein: CASSWEDRRENTGELFF; CDR3 DNA: TGCGCCAGCAGCTGGGAGGACAGGCGGGAGAACACCGGGGAGCTGTTTTTT; clone size: .; V gene: TRBV5-1; D gene: .; J gene: TRBJ2-2
CDR3 protein: CASSSGTSGRAYEQYF; CDR3 DNA: TGTGCCAGCAGTTCCGGGACTAGCGGGAGGGCCTACGAGCAGTACTTC; clone size: .; V gene: TRBV28; D gene: TRBD2; J gene: TRBJ2-7
CDR3 protein: CASSYESTGTSGRSYNEQFF; CDR3 DNA: TGTGCCAGCAGTTATGAATCCACCGGGACTAGCGGGAGGTCCTACAATGAGCAGTTCTTC; clone size: few; V gene: TRBV6-5; D gene: TRBD2; J gene: TRBJ2-1
CDR3 protein: CASREDSGSDTQYF; CDR3 DNA: TGTGCCAGCAGGGAAGATAGCGGGTCAGATACGCAGTATTTT; clone size: .; V gene: TRBV2; D gene: TRBD2; J gene: TRBJ2-3
CDR3 protein: CASSSSPGGDTQYF; CDR3 DNA: TGTGCCAGCAGTTCATCTCCGGGAGGAGATACGCAGTATTTT; clone size: .; V gene: TRBV27; D gene: TRBD2; J gene: TRBJ2-3
CDR3 protein: CASSYQGRYTEAFF; CDR3 DNA: TGTGCCAGCAGTTACCAGGGCCGGTACACTGAAGCTTTCTTT; clone size: .; V gene: TRBV6-2/TRBV6-3; D gene: .; J gene: TRBJ1-1
CDR3 protein: CASSVGGNSNQPQHF; CDR3 DNA: TGTGCCAGCAGCGTAGGAGGGAATAGCAATCAGCCCCAGCATTTT; clone size: once; V gene: TRBV9; D gene: .; J gene: TRBJ1-5
CDR3 protein: CSVQGAQQPQHF; CDR3 DNA: TGCAGCGTACAGGGGGCGCAGCAGCCCCAGCATTTT; clone size: few; V gene: TRBV29-1; D gene: TRBD1; J gene: TRBJ1-5
CDR3 protein: CASSLGDSSNQPQHF; CDR3 DNA: TGTGCCAGCAGTTTAGGGGACAGCAGCAATCAGCCCCAGCATTTT; clone size: many; V gene: TRBV5-1; D gene: TRBD1; J gene: TRBJ1-5
CDR3 protein: CASRARTGVNSPLHF; CDR3 DNA: TGTGCCAGCAGGGCGAGGACAGGGGTTAATTCACCCCTCCACTTT; clone size: .; V gene: TRBV6-1; D gene: TRBD1; J gene: TRBJ1-6
CDR3 protein: CASSYSTGGYQPQHF; CDR3 DNA: TGTGCCAGCAGTTACTCGACAGGGGGTTATCAGCCCCAGCATTTT; clone size: .; V gene: TRBV6-2/TRBV6-3; D gene: TRBD1; J gene: TRBJ1-5
CDR3 protein: CASTEGGGQPQHF; CDR3 DNA: TGTGCCAGCACTGAGGGCGGGGGTCAGCCCCAGCATTTT; clone size: many; V gene: TRBV6-1; D gene: .; J gene: TRBJ1-5
CDR3 protein: CASSGGTGAGANVLTF; CDR3 DNA: TGTGCCAGCAGTGGAGGGACAGGGGCTGGGGCCAACGTCCTGACTTTC; clone size: many; V gene: TRBV2; D gene: TRBD1; J gene: TRBJ2-6
CDR3 protein: CASSSLSGRYNEQFF; CDR3 DNA: TGTGCCAGCAGCTCCCTTAGCGGGAGGTACAATGAGCAGTTCTTC; clone size: .; V gene: TRBV5-6; D gene: TRBD2; J gene: TRBJ2-1
CDR3 protein: CASSQGGRSEQYF; CDR3 DNA: TGTGCCAGCAGCCAAGGCGGGAGGAGTGAGCAGTACTTC; clone size: few; V gene: TRBV3-1; D gene: TRBD2; J gene: TRBJ2-7
CDR3 protein: CASKGTGELFF; CDR3 DNA: TGTGCCAGCAAGGGTACCGGGGAGCTGTTTTTT; clone size: many; V gene: TRBV6-1; D gene: .; J gene: TRBJ2-2
CDR3 protein: CAWSGSRGEQYF; CDR3 DNA: TGTGCCTGGAGTGGGTCGAGGGGGGAGCAGTACTTC; clone size: .; V gene: TRBV30; D gene: .; J gene: TRBJ2-7
CDR3 protein: CASSPSYGQYF; CDR3 DNA: TGTGCCAGCAGCCCCTCGTACGGGCAGTACTTC; clone size: .; V gene: TRBV28; D gene: .; J gene: TRBJ2-7
CDR3 protein: CASSLTSGRVYNEQFF; CDR3 DNA: TGTGCCAGTAGCCTTACTAGCGGGAGAGTTTACAATGAGCAGTTCTTC; clone size: .; V gene: TRBV19; D gene: TRBD2; J gene: TRBJ2-1
CDR3 protein: CASSFDRTGLHEQYF; CDR3 DNA: TGTGCCAGCAGCTTTGATCGGACAGGGCTACACGAGCAGTACTTC; clone size: few; V gene: TRBV7-9; D gene: TRBD1; J gene: TRBJ2-7
CDR3 protein: CASSLSGSRTGELFF; CDR3 DNA: TGCGCCAGCAGCTTGAGCGGGAGTCGTACCGGGGAGCTGTTTTTT; clone size: few; V gene: TRBV5-1; D gene: TRBD2; J gene: TRBJ2-2
CDR3 protein: CASTSDREAFF; CDR3 DNA: TGTGCCAGCACCTCGGACAGAGAAGCTTTCTTT; clone size: many; V gene: TRBV12-3/TRBV12-4; D gene: .; J gene: TRBJ1-1
CDR3 protein: CASSPGLGGGTEAFF; CDR3 DNA: TGTGCCAGCAGCCCAGGTTTGGGCGGGGGCACTGAAGCTTTCTTT; clone size: .; V gene: TRBV7-3; D gene: .; J gene: TRBJ1-1
CDR3 protein: CASSKGLAGTDTQYF; CDR3 DNA: TGTGCCAGCAGCAAGGGACTAGCGGGGACAGATACGCAGTATTTT; clone size: few; V gene: TRBV11-2; D gene: TRBD2; J gene: TRBJ2-3
CDR3 protein: CASSLRRPNTGELFF; CDR3 DNA: TGTGCCAGCAGCTTACGTCGCCCAAACACCGGGGAGCTGTTTTTT; clone size: .; V gene: TRBV7-8; D gene: .; J gene: TRBJ2-2
CDR3 protein: CSAFSGRARTGELFF; CDR3 DNA: TGCAGTGCCTTTAGCGGGAGGGCCCGGACCGGGGAGCTGTTTTTT; clone size: few; V gene: TRBV20-1; D gene: TRBD2; J gene: TRBJ2-2